This T cell receptor beta chain derives from a study of T cells in Graves' hyperthyroidism and ophthalmopathy. This clonotype was seen many times. CDR1 and CDR2 from the germline V gene are MDHEN and SYDVKM. The CDR3 loop spans 13 amino acids. V shed 8 bases, J shed 3 bases, and the junction held 6 bases outside the gene matches. The TCR beta CDR3 regions underwent amplification using RNA transcripts as the source. TCR CDR3 underwent first-round RT-PCR with the HTBI primer set. TCRdb reprocessed the multiplex PCR reads via MiXCR and lists one record per CDR3 protein. Among 370,000 or so distinct CDR3 sequences listed, around 25% were seen once.

This chain joins TRBV28 and TRBJ2-5; TRBD2 aligns across 7 bases. The sequencing input was blood. The receptor comes from a man aged 45-65 years with Graves' hyperthyroidism. CDR3 coding DNA: TGTGCCAGCCTCGGGCGGGAGAAAGAGACCCAGTACTTC. It is translated as CASLGREKETQYF.